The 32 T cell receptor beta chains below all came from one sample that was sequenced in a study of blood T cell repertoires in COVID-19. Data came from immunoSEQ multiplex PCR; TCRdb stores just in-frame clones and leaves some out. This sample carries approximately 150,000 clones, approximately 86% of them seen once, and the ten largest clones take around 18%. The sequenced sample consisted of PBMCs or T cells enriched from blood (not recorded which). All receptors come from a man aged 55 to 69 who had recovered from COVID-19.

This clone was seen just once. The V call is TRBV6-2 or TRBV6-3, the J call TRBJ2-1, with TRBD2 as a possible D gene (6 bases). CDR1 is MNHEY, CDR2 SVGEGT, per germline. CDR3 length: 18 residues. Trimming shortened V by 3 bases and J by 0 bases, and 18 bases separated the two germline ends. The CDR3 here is CASSYDEGGRSSYNEQFF. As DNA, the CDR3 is TGTGCCAGCAGTTATGATGAAGGAGGGAGAAGCTCCTACAATGAGCAGTTCTTC.

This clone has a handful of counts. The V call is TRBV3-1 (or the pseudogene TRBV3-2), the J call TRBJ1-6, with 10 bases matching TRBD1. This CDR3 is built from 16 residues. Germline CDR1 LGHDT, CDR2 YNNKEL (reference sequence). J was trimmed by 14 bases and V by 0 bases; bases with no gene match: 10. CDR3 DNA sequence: TGTGCCAGCAGCCAAGATCTGGGACAGGGGTTGATCACCCTCCACTTT. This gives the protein CASSQDLGQGLITLHF.

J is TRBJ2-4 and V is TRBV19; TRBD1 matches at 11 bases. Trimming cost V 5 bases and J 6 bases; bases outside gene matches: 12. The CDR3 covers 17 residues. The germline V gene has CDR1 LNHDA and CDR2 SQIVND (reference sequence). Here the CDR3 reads CASSLRTGGVGVNIQYF. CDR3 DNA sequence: TGTGCCAGTAGTCTCCGGACAGGGGGCGTTGGGGTAAACATTCAGTACTTC.

The CDR3 bases are TGTGCCAGCAGTCTCGGGACAGCCCGAGGCTACACCTTC. Its protein is CASSLGTARGYTF. The chain joins TRBV28 to TRBJ1-2, with TRBD1 identical over 7 bases. With V trimmed by 5 bases and J by 8 bases, 8 bases remained unmatched. This CDR3 has 13 residues. Germline CDR1 and CDR2: MDHEN and SYDVKM.

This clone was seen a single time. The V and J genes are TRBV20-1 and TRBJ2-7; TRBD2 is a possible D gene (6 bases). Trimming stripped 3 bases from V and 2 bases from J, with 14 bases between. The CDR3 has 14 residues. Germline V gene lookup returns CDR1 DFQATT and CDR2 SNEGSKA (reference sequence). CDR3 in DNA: TGCAGTGCTAGTAAGCGGGTTCCCCCCTACGAGCAGTACTTC. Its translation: CSASKRVPPYEQYF.

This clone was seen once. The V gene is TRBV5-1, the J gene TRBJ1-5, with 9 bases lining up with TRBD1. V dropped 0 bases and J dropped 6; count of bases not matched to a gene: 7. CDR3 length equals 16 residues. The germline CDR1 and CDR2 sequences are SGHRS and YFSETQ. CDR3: CASSLDYRGLGQPQHF. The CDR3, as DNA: TGCGCCAGCAGCTTGGACTACAGGGGGCTCGGTCAGCCCCAGCATTTT.

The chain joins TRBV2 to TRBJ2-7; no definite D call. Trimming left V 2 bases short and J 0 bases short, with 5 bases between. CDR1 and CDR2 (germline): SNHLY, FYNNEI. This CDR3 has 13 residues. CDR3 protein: CASSEQVSYEQYF. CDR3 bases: TGTGCCAGCAGTGAACAGGTCTCCTACGAGCAGTACTTC.

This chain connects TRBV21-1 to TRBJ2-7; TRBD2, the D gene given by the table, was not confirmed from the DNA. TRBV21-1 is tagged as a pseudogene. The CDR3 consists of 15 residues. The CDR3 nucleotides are TGTGCCAGCAGTTTGCTCGCGGGGCCCACCTACGAGCAGTACTTC. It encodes CASSLLAGPTYEQYF.

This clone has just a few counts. The CDR3 DNA reads TGTGCCATCCTTCCCCCGGACAGGGATGGCTACACCTTC. This sequence encodes CAILPPDRDGYTF. The chain combines TRBV28 with TRBJ1-2; 8 bases agree with TRBD1. CDR1 and CDR2 from the germline V gene are MDHEN and SYDVKM. V trimming: 10 bases; J trimming: 6 bases; junction bases outside the gene matches: 10. The CDR3 contains 13 residues.

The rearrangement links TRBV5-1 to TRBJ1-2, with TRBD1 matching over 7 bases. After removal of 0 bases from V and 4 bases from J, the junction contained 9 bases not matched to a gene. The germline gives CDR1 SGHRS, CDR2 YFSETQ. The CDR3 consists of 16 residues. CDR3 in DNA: TGCGCCAGCAGCTTGGTTCGGGACAGCGTTTCCTATGGCTACACCTTC. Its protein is CASSLVRDSVSYGYTF.

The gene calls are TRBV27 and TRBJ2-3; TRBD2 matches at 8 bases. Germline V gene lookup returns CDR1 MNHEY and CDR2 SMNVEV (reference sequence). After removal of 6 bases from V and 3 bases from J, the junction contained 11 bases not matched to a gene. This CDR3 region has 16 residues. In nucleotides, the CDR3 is TGTGCCAGCAGGGGGGAGAGCGGGAGACCGACAGATACGCAGTATTTT. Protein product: CASRGESGRPTDTQYF.

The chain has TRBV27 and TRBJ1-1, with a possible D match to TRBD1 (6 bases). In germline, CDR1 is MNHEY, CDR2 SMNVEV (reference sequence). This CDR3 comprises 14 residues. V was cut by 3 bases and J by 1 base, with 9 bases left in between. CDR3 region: CASSFQTGNTEAFF. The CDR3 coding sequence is TGTGCCAGCAGTTTTCAGACAGGGAACACTGAAGCTTTCTTT.

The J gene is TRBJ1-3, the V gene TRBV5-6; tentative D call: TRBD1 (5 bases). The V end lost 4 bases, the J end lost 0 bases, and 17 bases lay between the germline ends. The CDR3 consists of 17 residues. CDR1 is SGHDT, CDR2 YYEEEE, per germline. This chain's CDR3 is CASSTTLQAFSGNTIYF. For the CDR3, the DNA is TGTGCCAGCAGCACTACCTTACAGGCGTTCTCTGGAAACACCATATATTTT.

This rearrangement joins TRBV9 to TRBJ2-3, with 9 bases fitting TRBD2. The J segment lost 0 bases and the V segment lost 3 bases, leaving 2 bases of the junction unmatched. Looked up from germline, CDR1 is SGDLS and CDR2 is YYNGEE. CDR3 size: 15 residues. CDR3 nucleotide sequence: TGTGCCAGCAGCGGCGGGGGGGGAAGCACAGATACGCAGTATTTT. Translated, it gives CASSGGGGSTDTQYF.

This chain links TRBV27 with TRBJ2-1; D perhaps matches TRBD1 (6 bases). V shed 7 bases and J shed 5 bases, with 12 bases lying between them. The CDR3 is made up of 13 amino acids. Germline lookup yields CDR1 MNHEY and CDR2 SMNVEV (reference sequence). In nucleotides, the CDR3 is TGTGCCAGCATCAGGGGTGGGGACAATGAGCAGTTCTTC. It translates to CASIRGGDNEQFF.

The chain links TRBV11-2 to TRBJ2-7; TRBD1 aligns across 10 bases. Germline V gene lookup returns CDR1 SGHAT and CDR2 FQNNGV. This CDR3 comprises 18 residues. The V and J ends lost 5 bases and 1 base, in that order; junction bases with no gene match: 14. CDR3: CASSPIRRGTGESYEQYF. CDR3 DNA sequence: TGTGCCAGCAGCCCAATTCGCAGAGGGACAGGGGAATCCTACGAGCAGTACTTC.

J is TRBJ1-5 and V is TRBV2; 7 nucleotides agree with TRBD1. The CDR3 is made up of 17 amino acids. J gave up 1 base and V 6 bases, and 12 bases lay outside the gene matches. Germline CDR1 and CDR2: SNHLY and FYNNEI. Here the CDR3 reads CASRVQGGLISNQPQHF. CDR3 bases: TGTGCCAGCAGGGTCCAGGGGGGATTAATAAGCAATCAGCCCCAGCATTTT.

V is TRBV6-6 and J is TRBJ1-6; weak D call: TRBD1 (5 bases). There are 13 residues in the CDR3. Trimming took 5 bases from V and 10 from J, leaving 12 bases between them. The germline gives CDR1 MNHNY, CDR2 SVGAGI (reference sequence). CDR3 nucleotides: TGTGCCAGCAGTACGGACATAAGGTCACCCCTCCACTTT. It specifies CASSTDIRSPLHF.

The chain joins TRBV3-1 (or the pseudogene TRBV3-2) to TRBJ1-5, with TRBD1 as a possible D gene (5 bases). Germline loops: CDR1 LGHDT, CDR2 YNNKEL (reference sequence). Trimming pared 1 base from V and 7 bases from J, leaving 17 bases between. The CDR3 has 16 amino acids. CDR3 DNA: TGTGCCAGCAGCCAAGGATCAGGGATGAGGAAACAGCCCCAGCATTTT. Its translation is CASSQGSGMRKQPQHF.

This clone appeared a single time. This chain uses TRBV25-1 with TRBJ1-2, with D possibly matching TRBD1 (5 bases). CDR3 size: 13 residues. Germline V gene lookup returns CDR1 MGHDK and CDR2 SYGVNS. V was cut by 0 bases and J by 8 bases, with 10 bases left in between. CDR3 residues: CASSEYGGGGYTF. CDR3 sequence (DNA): TGTGCCAGCAGTGAATACGGGGGTGGAGGCTACACCTTC.

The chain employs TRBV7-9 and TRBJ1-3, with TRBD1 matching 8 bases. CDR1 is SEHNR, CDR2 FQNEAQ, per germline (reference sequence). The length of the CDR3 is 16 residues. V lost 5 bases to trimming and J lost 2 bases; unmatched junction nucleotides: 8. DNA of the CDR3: TGTGCCAGCAGCCAGAGGACAGGGACGGCTGGAAACACCATATATTTT. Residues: CASSQRTGTAGNTIYF.

The CDR3 DNA reads as TGTGCCAGCAGCCTGCAGGATCAGCCCCAGCATTTT. Amino acid sequence: CASSLQDQPQHF. The chain links TRBV7-6 to TRBJ1-5; unclear D gene. This CDR3 region has 12 residues. Germline assignment: CDR1 SGHVS and CDR2 FNYEAQ. Between the trimmed V and J ends, which lost 5 bases and 5 bases, there was a span of 7 bases.

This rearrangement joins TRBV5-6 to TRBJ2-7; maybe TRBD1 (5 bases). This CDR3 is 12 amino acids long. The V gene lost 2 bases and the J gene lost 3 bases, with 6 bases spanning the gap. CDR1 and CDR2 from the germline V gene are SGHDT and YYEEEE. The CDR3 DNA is TGTGCCAGCAGCTTAGGGGTCTACGAGCAGTACTTC. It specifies CASSLGVYEQYF.

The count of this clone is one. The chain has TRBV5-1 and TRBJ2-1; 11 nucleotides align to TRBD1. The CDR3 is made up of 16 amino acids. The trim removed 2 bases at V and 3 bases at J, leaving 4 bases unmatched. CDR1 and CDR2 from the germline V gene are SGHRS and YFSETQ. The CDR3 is CASSFGGTGGYNEQFF. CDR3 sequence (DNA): TGCGCCAGCAGCTTTGGTGGGACAGGGGGCTACAATGAGCAGTTCTTC.

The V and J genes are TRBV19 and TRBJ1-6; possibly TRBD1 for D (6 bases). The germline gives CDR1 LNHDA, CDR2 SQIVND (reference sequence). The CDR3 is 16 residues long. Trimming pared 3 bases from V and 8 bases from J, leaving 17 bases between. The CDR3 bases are TGTGCCAGTAGTATTCAAGGGACACTTCGGTATTCACCCCTCCACTTT. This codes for CASSIQGTLRYSPLHF.

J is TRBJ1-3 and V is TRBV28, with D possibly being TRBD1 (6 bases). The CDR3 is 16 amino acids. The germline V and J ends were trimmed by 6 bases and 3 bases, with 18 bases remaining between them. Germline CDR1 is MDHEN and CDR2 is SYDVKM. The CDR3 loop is CASSSGRGSFGNTIYF. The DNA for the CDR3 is TGTGCCAGCAGCTCAGGGAGGGGGTCTTTTGGAAACACCATATATTTT.

CDR3 sequence: CASRGEGEQYF. Written as DNA, the CDR3 is TGTGCCAGCAGGGGGGAGGGGGAGCAGTACTTC. V usage is TRBV7-9 and J usage is TRBJ2-7, with 7 bases that match TRBD2. Trimming at V came to 6 bases and at J to 7 bases, leaving 3 bases not matched to a gene. The length of the CDR3 is 11 residues. Germline V gives CDR1 SEHNR, CDR2 FQNEAQ (reference sequence).

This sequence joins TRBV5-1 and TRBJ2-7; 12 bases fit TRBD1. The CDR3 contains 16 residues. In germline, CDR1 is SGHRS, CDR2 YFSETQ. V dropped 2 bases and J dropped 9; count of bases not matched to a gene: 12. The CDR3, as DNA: TGCGCCAGCAGCTTATTCTCCCGGGACAGGGGGCTCGGGCAGTACTTC. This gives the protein CASSLFSRDRGLGQYF.

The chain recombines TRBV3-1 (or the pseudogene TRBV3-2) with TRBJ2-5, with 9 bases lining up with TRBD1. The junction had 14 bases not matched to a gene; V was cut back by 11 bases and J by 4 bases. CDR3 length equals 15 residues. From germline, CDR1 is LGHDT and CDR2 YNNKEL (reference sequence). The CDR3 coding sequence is TGTGCCTCAAACGCTTGGGACAGGGCGGGAGAGACCCAGTACTTC. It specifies CASNAWDRAGETQYF.

The CDR3: CASSRSGQAVLVFF. The CDR3 region has the DNA TGTGCCAGCAGCCGTAGCGGACAGGCCGTTCTGGTTTTCTTT. The chain has TRBV3-1 (or the pseudogene TRBV3-2) and TRBJ1-1; TRBD1 matches 7 bases. Per the germline V gene, CDR1 is LGHDT and CDR2 is YNNKEL (reference sequence). The CDR3 has 14 residues. Trimming removed 4 bases from V and 13 bases from J; junction bases left unmatched: 15.

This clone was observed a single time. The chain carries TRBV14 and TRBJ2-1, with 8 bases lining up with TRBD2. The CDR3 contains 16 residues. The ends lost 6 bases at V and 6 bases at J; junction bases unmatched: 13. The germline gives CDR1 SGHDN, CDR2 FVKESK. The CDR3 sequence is CASSGLRGLGGNEQFF. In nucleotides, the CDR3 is TGTGCCAGCAGTGGCCTCAGGGGACTAGGAGGCAATGAGCAGTTCTTC.

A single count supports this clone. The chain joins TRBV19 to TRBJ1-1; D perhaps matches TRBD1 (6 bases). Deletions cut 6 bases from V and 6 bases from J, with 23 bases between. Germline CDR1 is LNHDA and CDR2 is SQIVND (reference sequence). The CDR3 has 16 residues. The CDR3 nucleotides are TGTGCCAGTAGGCGGTACCACAGGGACGTGAAACCTGAAGCTTTCTTT. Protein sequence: CASRRYHRDVKPEAFF.